The 9 T cell receptor beta chains listed next were all sequenced from one sample in a study of blood T cell repertoires in COVID-19. Profiling relied on immunoSEQ multiplex PCR, and the TCRdb table lists in-frame clones only, not all of them. The table includes some 130,000 clones, around 73% detected once. Sequencing input: peripheral blood. The receptors here all came from a man aged 55 to 70 who had recovered from COVID-19.

V usage is TRBV28 and J usage is TRBJ1-2, with TRBD1 matching over 8 bases. Germline V gene sequence: CDR1 MDHEN, CDR2 SYDVKM. The trim removed 6 bases at V and 4 bases at J, leaving 1 base unmatched. The CDR3 length is 12 residues. The CDR3 nucleotides are TGTGCCAGCAGAACAGGGGGCTATGGCTACACCTTC. This codes for CASRTGGYGYTF.

The chain couples TRBV14 to TRBJ1-3; TRBD1 is a possible D gene (6 bases). V lost 2 bases to trimming and J lost 9 bases, with 14 bases between them. In germline, CDR1 is SGHDN, CDR2 FVKESK. The CDR3 loop spans 14 amino acids. CDR3 region: CASSQTLQGSTIYF. The CDR3 DNA sequence: TGTGCCAGCAGCCAAACACTACAGGGCAGCACCATATATTTT.

This clone appeared a few times. The chain has TRBV19 and TRBJ1-5; 8 nucleotides line up with TRBD1. Trimming at V came to 3 bases and at J to 4 bases, leaving 11 bases not matched to a gene. Germline V gene sequence: CDR1 LNHDA, CDR2 SQIVND (reference sequence). The CDR3 length is 17 residues. For the CDR3, the DNA is TGTGCCAGTAGTATCGAGGTGGGACAGGCGGGGAATCAGCCCCAGCATTTT. Translated: CASSIEVGQAGNQPQHF.

The gene calls are TRBV2 and TRBJ2-2, with 10 nucleotides matching TRBD1. J gave up 5 bases and V 7 bases, and 7 bases lay outside the gene matches. Per germline, CDR1 SNHLY and CDR2 FYNNEI. This CDR3 has 15 amino acids. Written as DNA, the CDR3 is TGTGCCAGCACTAGGGGACAGGGGAGGACCGGGGAGCTGTTTTTT. Protein product: CASTRGQGRTGELFF.

V gene TRBV28 combines with J gene TRBJ2-2, with 9 nucleotides matching TRBD1. The CDR3 contains 15 residues. Germline-derived CDR1 and CDR2 are MDHEN and SYDVKM. V lost 6 bases and J lost 2; bases outside the gene matches: 4. The CDR3 sequence: CASSETGGNTGELFF. The CDR3 DNA reads as TGTGCCAGCAGCGAAACAGGGGGCAACACCGGGGAGCTGTTTTTT.

V gene TRBV19 combines with J gene TRBJ1-2; D is uncertain. The CDR3 is made up of 13 amino acids. Trimming stripped 5 bases from V and 5 bases from J, with 12 bases between. Germline V gene lookup returns CDR1 LNHDA and CDR2 SQIVND (reference sequence). CDR3 sequence reads: CASSSPTLYGYTF. CDR3 in DNA: TGTGCCAGTAGTTCTCCGACACTGTATGGCTACACCTTC.

The J gene is TRBJ1-5, the V gene TRBV21-1; the D segment call TRBD1 is taken from the table without a DNA check. TRBV21-1 is a pseudogene segment. This CDR3 spans 15 amino acids. The CDR3 protein is CASSGLGQSNQPQHF. CDR3 nucleotides: TGTGCCAGCAGCGGCCTGGGACAGAGCAATCAGCCCCAGCATTTT.

V usage is TRBV25-1 and J usage is TRBJ1-6; D call uncertain. The CDR3 sequence is 16 residues long. The V and J ends lost 7 bases and 5 bases respectively, with 18 bases between them. Germline lookup yields CDR1 MGHDK and CDR2 SYGVNS. CDR3 nucleotide sequence: TGTGCCAGCAAAAAAGCGGGCTTCGACAATAATTCACCCCTCCACTTT. It translates to CASKKAGFDNNSPLHF.

This clone has only one observation. The chain carries TRBV29-1 and TRBJ2-1, with TRBD2 matching over 14 bases. The CDR3 runs to 14 residues. V lost 4 bases, J lost 8 bases, and 4 bases stayed unmatched. The germline V gene encodes CDR1 SQVTM and CDR2 ANQGSEA. CDR3 sequence: CSVGTSGRLDEQFF. As DNA, the CDR3 is TGCAGCGTTGGGACTAGCGGGAGGCTGGATGAGCAGTTCTTC.